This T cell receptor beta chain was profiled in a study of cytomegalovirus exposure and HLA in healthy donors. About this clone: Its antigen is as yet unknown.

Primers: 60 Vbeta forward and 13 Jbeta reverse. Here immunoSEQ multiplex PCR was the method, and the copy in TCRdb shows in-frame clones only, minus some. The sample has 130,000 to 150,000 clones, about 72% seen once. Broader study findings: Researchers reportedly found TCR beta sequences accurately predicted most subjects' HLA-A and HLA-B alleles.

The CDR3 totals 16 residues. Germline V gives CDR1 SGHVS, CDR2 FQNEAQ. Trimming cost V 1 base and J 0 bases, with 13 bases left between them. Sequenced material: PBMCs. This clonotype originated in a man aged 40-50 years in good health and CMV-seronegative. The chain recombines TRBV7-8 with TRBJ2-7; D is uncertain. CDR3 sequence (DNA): TGTGCCAGCAGCTTAGTGCTAGGCTCGAACTCCTACGAGCAGTACTTC. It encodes CASSLVLGSNSYEQYF.